This TCR beta chain was profiled in a study of blood T cell repertoires in COVID-19. About the study: Material from acute and convalescent COVID-19 was sourced from the United States, Italy and Spain. Sample material is recorded as cDNA or gDNA derived from T cells, B-cell-depleted T cells, or PBMCs.

In the original workflow: Counts of nucleated cells, estimated from reference gene primer amplification, were obtained. TCRdb's copy holds only in-frame clones and misses some; the assay was immunoSEQ multiplex PCR. V and J calls and clone size are those listed in that table; D and trimming were worked out from the DNA. The sample contains tens of thousands of clones, around 81% of which appear only once. Between the trimmed V and J ends, which lost 5 bases and 1 base, there was a span of 8 bases. CDR1 is SGHTA and CDR2 is FQGNSA in the germline V gene. The CDR3 contains 13 residues. The sequencing sample was made of peripheral blood. This TCR derives from a woman aged 60-75 years with acute or convalescent COVID-19. The V and J genes are TRBV7-2 and TRBJ1-2; the D is unclear. Here the CDR3 reads CASSPGNNYGYTF. CDR3 coding DNA: TGTGCCAGCAGCCCGGGAAATAACTATGGCTACACCTTC. The complete variable domain, with remaining parts taken from reference TRBV7-2 and TRBJ1-2, reads GAGVSQSPSNKVTEKGKDVELRCDPISGHTALYWYRQSLGQGLEFLIYFQGNSAPDKSGLPSDRFSAERTGGSVSTLTIQRTQQEDSAVYLCASSPGNNYGYTFGSGTRLTVV.